This TCR beta chain was sequenced for a study of cytomegalovirus exposure and HLA in healthy donors. Points from the study as a whole: Being productive about 87% or about 30% of the time was typical of most TCR beta V segments in an earlier analysis.

Note on this clone: Antigen: not known.

PCR amplification relied on 60 Vbeta primers (plus 13 Jbeta primers). The assay was immunoSEQ multiplex PCR, and TCRdb's table has in-frame clones only and misses some. The sample records about 150,000 clones, roughly 74% being singletons. V was shortened by 2 bases and J by 4 bases, with 14 bases between the two germline ends. The CDR3 totals 15 residues. Germline CDR1 is MNHEY and CDR2 is SVGAGI. The TCR was taken from a man aged 18 to 35 in good health and CMV-seronegative. Sequencing was carried out using PBMCs. V is TRBV6-5 and J is TRBJ1-2, with D possibly being TRBD1 (6 bases). As DNA, the CDR3 is TGTGCCAGCAGTTACACAGTGGACAGCCTCTATGGCTACACCTTC. Its protein product is CASSYTVDSLYGYTF.